These 3 T cell receptor beta chains share one sample of origin, sequenced in a study of graft-versus-host responses after intestinal transplantation. The authors processed graft tissue to release intraepithelial and lamina propria lymphocytes. The table came from immunoSEQ multiplex PCR; TCRdb's copy has only in-frame clones and leaves some out. The sample holds roughly 36,000 clones, around 90% seen once. The sample in question was ileum tissue, obtained approximately 200 days after intestinal transplant. Receptor source: a human patient who received an intestinal transplant, so some T cells may come from the graft donor.

This clone was seen just once. The chain joins TRBV28 to TRBJ2-1, with TRBD2 identical over 7 bases. Germline-derived CDR1 and CDR2 are MDHEN and SYDVKM. V shed 5 bases, J shed 9 bases, and the junction held 7 bases outside the gene matches. The CDR3 is made up of 13 amino acids. CDR3 DNA: TGTGCCAGCAGTCCGCCCGGGAGGCCTGAGCAGTTCTTC. It is translated as CASSPPGRPEQFF. The full variable domain, in which reference TRBV28 and TRBJ2-1 provide the parts outside the CDR3, is DVKVTQSSRYLVKRTGEKVFLECVQDMDHENMFWYRQDPGLGLRLIYFSYDVKMKEKGDIPEGYSVSREKKERFSLILESASTNQTSMYLCASSPPGRPEQFFGPGTRLTVL.

V usage is TRBV21-1 and J usage is TRBJ1-2. TRBV21-1 is a known pseudogene. This CDR3 is built from 15 residues. The CDR3 is CASSKVQGGNYGYTF. As DNA, the CDR3 is TGTGCCAGCAGCAAAGTGCAGGGAGGAAACTATGGCTACACCTTC.

V and J are TRBV4-1 and TRBJ2-1, with 10 bases lining up with TRBD2. This CDR3 is 19 amino acids long. After removal of 4 bases from V and 3 bases from J, the junction contained 15 bases not matched to a gene. The V gene's germline CDR1 is MGHRA and CDR2 YSYEKL. CDR3 residues: CASSPLGELAGSDYNEQFF. Here the CDR3 DNA reads TGCGCCAGCAGCCCCTTAGGGGAACTAGCGGGATCTGACTACAATGAGCAGTTCTTC.